This passage covers 9 T cell receptor beta chains from one sample sequenced in a study of T cell responses to AZD1222 COVID-19 vaccine. Clones were read by immunoSEQ multiplex PCR, and TCRdb kept only the in-frame ones, dropping some. The data contain some 170,000 clones, 85% to 95% of them seen just once; the ten biggest clones take up about 0.9%. The sample was peripheral blood, taken on day 0 of AZD1222 vaccination. The origin of the receptors is an adult in good health.

The chain recombines TRBV11-2 with TRBJ1-4, with D possibly TRBD1 on 5 matching bases. With 4 bases removed from V and 8 bases from J, the gap between germline ends came to 14 bases. Germline assignment: CDR1 SGHAT and CDR2 FQNNGV. This CDR3 spans 14 amino acids. Here the CDR3 reads CASSWGSREEKLFF. CDR3 nucleotide sequence: TGTGCCAGCAGCTGGGGCTCTCGGGAAGAAAAACTGTTTTTT.

This chain links TRBV5-4 with TRBJ1-2; TRBD1 aligns across 8 bases. The CDR3 contains 14 residues. After removal of 6 bases from V and 3 bases from J, the junction contained 7 bases not matched to a gene. Per the germline V gene, CDR1 is SGHNT and CDR2 is YYREEE (reference sequence). CDR3 DNA sequence: TGTGCCAGCACCTTAAGACAGGGGTACTATGGCTACACCTTC. Translation gives CASTLRQGYYGYTF.

The V and J genes are TRBV6-2 or TRBV6-3 and TRBJ2-7; the D call may be TRBD1 or TRBD2 (5 bases each). From germline, CDR1 is MNHEY and CDR2 SVGEGT. The germline V and J ends were trimmed by 5 bases and 0 bases, with 14 bases remaining between them. CDR3 length equals 15 residues. CDR3 sequence (DNA): TGTGCCAGCAGTCAATCGCCGGGGACCTCCTACGAGCAGTACTTC. Protein product: CASSQSPGTSYEQYF.

The rearrangement joins TRBV18 to TRBJ2-1; D may correspond to TRBD1 or TRBD2 (6 bases each). Germline-derived CDR1 and CDR2 are KGHSH and LQKENI. Trimming cost V 1 base and J 2 bases, with 9 bases left between them. This CDR3 is 15 amino acids long. CDR3 amino acids: CASSPQGGTYNEQFF. Written as DNA, the CDR3 is TGTGCCAGCTCACCACAGGGGGGAACCTACAATGAGCAGTTCTTC.

V is TRBV18 and J is TRBJ1-1, with D perhaps matching TRBD1 (6 bases). Trimming stripped 3 bases from V and 7 bases from J, with 12 bases between. The germline CDR1 and CDR2 sequences are KGHSH and LQKENI. CDR3 size: 13 residues. The CDR3 DNA follows: TGTGCCAGCTCACCCTCCCAGGACAGTGAAGCTTTCTTT. Protein sequence: CASSPSQDSEAFF. Full variable domain (missing parts from reference TRBV18 and TRBJ1-1): NAGVMQNPRHLVRRRGQEARLRCSPMKGHSHVYWYRQLPEEGLKFMVYLQKENIIDESGMPKERFSAEFPKEGPSILRIQQVVRGDSAAYFCASSPSQDSEAFFGQGTRLTVV.

This chain connects TRBV7-8 to TRBJ2-7; D assignment may be TRBD1 or TRBD2 (6 bases each). V lost 1 base and J 6 bases, leaving 22 bases between the germline ends. The CDR3 has 17 amino acids. Germline V gives CDR1 SGHVS, CDR2 FQNEAQ. CDR3 amino acids: CASSLVGGAKVLGEQYF. DNA for the CDR3: TGTGCCAGCAGCTTAGTCGGGGGCGCGAAGGTATTGGGCGAGCAGTACTTC.

Comments on this clone: Other DNA sequences in this specimen translate into the identical CDR3. The V and J genes are TRBV19 and TRBJ2-5; D could derive from TRBD1 or TRBD2 (6 bases each). V was trimmed by 0 bases and J by 1 base, leaving 9 bases between them. The germline V gene encodes CDR1 LNHDA and CDR2 SQIVND (reference sequence). CDR3 length equals 15 residues. In DNA form, the CDR3 reads TGTGCCAGTAGTATAGATGGAGGGGGCCAAGAGACCCAGTACTTC. This gives the protein CASSIDGGGQETQYF.

The chain couples TRBV9 to TRBJ1-2; 7 bases fit TRBD1. V was clipped by 4 bases and J by 1 base; unmatched bases: 22. CDR3 length: 20 residues. Looked up from germline, CDR1 is SGDLS and CDR2 is YYNGEE. The CDR3 DNA sequence: TGTGCCAGCAGCACCCTCCCCGCGGGACAGACCCCTCCTGGTAACTATGGCTACACCTTC. This translates into CASSTLPAGQTPPGNYGYTF.

This clone was seen more than once but under ten times. V usage is TRBV6-5 and J usage is TRBJ1-1, with D hard to call. The CDR3 covers 15 residues. Per germline, CDR1 MNHEY and CDR2 SVGAGI. V was shortened by 0 bases and J by 11 bases, with 19 bases between the two germline ends. The CDR3 nucleotides are TGTGCCAGCAGTTACTCTTCCGTAGGCTCGGGGAGGGCTTTCTTT. This gives the protein CASSYSSVGSGRAFF.